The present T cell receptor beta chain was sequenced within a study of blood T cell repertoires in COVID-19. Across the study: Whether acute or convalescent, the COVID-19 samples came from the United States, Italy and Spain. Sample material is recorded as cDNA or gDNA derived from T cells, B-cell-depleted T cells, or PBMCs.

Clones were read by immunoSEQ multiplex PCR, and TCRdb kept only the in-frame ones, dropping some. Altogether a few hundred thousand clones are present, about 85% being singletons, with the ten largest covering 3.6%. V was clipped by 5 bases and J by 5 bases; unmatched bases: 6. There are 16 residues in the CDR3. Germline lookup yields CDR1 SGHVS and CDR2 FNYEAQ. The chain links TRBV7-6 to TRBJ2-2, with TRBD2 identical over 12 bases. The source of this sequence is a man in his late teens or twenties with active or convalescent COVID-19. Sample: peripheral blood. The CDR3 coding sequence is TGTGCCAGCAGCGGCCGACTAGCGGGGGAGACCGGGGAGCTGTTTTTT. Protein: CASSGRLAGETGELFF. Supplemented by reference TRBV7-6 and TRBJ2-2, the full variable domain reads GAGVSQSPRYKVTKRGQDVALRCDPISGHVSLYWYRQALGQGPEFLTYFNYEAQQDKSGLPNDRFSAERPEGSISTLTIQRTEQRDSAMYRCASSGRLAGETGELFFGEGSRLTVL.